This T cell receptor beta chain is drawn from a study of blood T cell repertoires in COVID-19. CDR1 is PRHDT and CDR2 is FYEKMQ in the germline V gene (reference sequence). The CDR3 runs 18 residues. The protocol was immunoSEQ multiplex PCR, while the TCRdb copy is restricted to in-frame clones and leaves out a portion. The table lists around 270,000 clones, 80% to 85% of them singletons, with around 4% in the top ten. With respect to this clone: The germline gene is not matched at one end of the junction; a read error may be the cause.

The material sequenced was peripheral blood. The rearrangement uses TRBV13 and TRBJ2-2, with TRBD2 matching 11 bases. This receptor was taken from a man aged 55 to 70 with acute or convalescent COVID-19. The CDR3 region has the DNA TGTGCCAGCAGCGTAGGACTAGCGGGCACCACGAACACCGGGGAGCTGTTTTTT. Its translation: CASSVGLAGTTNTGELFF.